This T cell receptor (beta chain) was documented in a study of shared clonotypes between healthy human individuals. Turning to the study itself: Three plates each covered CD4 naive and memory; CD8 naive two, CD8 memory one. Study-wide results and limits: Some naive CD4 clonotypes, roughly 4.8%, turned up in common across a handful of donors. Clonotypes shared by all four sorted-subset donors had higher generation probabilities than non-shared clonotypes. Generally, estimated richness proved larger in naive subsets than it did in memory subsets.

Naive CD8 cells lacked CD45RO and underwent positive selection for CCR7, leaving out terminally differentiated effector memory CD45RA+ cells. CDR1 and CDR2 from the germline V gene are SGDLS and YYNGEE. V lost 4 bases to trimming and J lost 0 bases; unmatched junction nucleotides: 15. The CDR3 has 19 amino acids. Clones were read by immunoSEQ multiplex PCR, and TCRdb kept only the in-frame ones, dropping some. The sample has just over 2,000,000 clones, roughly 94% seen once. Regarding this clone: The antigen is not known.

The sample comprised naive CD8+ T cells sorted from blood. The receptor was derived from a young man in good health. The chain has TRBV9 and TRBJ2-2; TRBD1 aligns across 7 bases. The CDR3 loop is CASSITPTGIHANTGELFF. CDR3 in DNA: TGTGCCAGCAGCATTACCCCGACAGGGATCCACGCGAACACCGGGGAGCTGTTTTTT.